The clone carrying this T cell receptor beta chain showed up just a few times. The entry originates in a study of T cells in Graves' hyperthyroidism and ophthalmopathy. The CDR3 consists of 15 residues. The V end was cut by 2 bases, the J end by 10 bases, with 15 bases between. Germline assignment: CDR1 MGHRA and CDR2 YSYEKL. Regions amplified from RNA transcripts were the TCR beta CDR3 regions. HTBI primers were the set used in a first-round RT-PCR of the TCR CDR3. Using its own MiXCR run on the multiplex PCR reads, TCRdb lists one record per CDR3 protein. The table has fewer than 800,000 distinct CDR3 sequences, roughly 17% seen once; the top ten hold under 8.5%.

The sample consisted of blood. This clonotype was obtained from a man between 18 and 35 years old with Graves' hyperthyroidism. The chain is built from TRBV4-1 and TRBJ1-6, with D unclear. The DNA for the CDR3 is TGCGCCAGCAGCCAAACCCGGCTCTCGAACTCACCCCTCCACTTT. Translating it yields CASSQTRLSNSPLHF.